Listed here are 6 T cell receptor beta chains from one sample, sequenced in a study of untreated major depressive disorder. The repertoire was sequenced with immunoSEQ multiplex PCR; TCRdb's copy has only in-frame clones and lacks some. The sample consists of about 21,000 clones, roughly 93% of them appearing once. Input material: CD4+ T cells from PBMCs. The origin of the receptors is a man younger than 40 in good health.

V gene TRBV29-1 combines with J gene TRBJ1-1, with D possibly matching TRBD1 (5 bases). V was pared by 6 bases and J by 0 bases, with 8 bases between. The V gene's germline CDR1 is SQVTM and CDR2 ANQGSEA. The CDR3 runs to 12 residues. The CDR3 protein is CSVGQLNTEAFF. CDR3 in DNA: TGCAGCGTAGGACAATTGAACACTGAAGCTTTCTTT.

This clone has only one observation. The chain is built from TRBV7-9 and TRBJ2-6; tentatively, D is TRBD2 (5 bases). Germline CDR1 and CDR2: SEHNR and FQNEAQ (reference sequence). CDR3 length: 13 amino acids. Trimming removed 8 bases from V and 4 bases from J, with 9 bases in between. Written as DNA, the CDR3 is TGTGCCAGCGCCAGGAGGGGGGCCAACGTCCTGACTTTC. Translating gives CASARRGANVLTF.

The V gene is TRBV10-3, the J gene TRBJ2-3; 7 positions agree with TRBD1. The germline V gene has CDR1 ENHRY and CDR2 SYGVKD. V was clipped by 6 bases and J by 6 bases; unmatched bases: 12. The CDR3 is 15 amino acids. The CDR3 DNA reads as TGTGCCATCAGCCAGGGACAGCGAGAGAGGGATACGCAGTATTTT. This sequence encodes CAISQGQRERDTQYF.

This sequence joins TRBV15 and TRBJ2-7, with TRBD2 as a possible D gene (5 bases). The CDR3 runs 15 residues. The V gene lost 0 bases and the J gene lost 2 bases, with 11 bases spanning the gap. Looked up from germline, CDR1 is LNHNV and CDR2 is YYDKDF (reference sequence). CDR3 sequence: CATSRERGPTYEQYF. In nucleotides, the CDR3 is TGTGCCACCAGCAGAGAGCGCGGGCCCACCTACGAGCAGTACTTC.

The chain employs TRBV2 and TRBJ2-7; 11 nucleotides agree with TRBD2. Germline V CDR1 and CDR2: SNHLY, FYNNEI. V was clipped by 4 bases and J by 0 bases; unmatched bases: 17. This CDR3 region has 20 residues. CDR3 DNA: TGTGCCAGCAGTGCTGGGGCAGGAAGCCCAACTAGCGGGAGCTCCTACGAGCAGTACTTC. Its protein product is CASSAGAGSPTSGSSYEQYF.

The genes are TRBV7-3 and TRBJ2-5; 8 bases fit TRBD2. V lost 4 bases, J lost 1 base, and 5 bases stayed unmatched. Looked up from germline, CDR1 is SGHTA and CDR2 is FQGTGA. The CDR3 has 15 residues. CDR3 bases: TGTGCCAGCAGCTCGAGCGGGAGCCCCCAAGAGACCCAGTACTTC. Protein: CASSSSGSPQETQYF.